These T cell receptor beta chains were read from a single sample in a study of blood T cells in healthy people across ages. TCRdb recomputed calls from the 5' RACE reads with MiXCR, one row per CDR3 protein. The sample holds fewer than 1,000,000 distinct CDR3 sequences, about half seen once. The material sequenced was blood. These receptors were collected from a man older than 75 in good health. The CDR3 runs from the conserved cysteine through the conserved F or W.

V: TRBV28; J: TRBJ2-7; CDR3: CASSSPSGRRYEQYF
V: TRBV4-1; J: TRBJ1-5; CDR3: CASSKRQGDQPQHF
V: TRBV30; J: TRBJ2-3; CDR3: CAWGAASATDTQYF
V: TRBV10-3; J: TRBJ2-5; CDR3: CAISESISPVAPQETQYF
V: TRBV29-1; J: TRBJ2-1; CDR3: CSVAWDHEQFF
V: TRBV12-3/TRBV12-4; J: TRBJ2-1; CDR3: CASSPSLSGIAGNEQFF
V: TRBV29-1; J: TRBJ1-2; CDR3: CSVEDAALGYTF
V: TRBV5-5; J: TRBJ2-5; CDR3: CASRMDGAQGETQYF
V: TRBV10-3; J: TRBJ2-2; CDR3: CATSGSSTGELFF
V: TRBV4-1; J: TRBJ2-7; CDR3: CASSQGVDSPFYEQYF
V: TRBV7-2; J: TRBJ2-3; CDR3: CASSGDGDTDTQYF
V: TRBV7-2; J: TRBJ2-5; CDR3: CASSLRGNYNEQYF
V: TRBV30; J: TRBJ2-1; CDR3: CAWTRGAYNEQFF
V: TRBV24-1; J: TRBJ2-1; CDR3: CATSSPTGKHSYNEQFF
V: TRBV5-1; J: TRBJ2-5; CDR3: CASSLWPGQGEETQYF
V: TRBV27; J: TRBJ2-7; CDR3: CASSQTGGDYEQYF
V: TRBV6-2/TRBV6-3; J: TRBJ2-1; CDR3: CASSYHDGTGGIYEQFF
V: TRBV6-1; J: TRBJ2-4; CDR3: CASSEAGGPDKNIQYF
V: TRBV20-1; J: TRBJ2-2; CDR3: CSAPPRGTGELFF
V: TRBV25-1; J: TRBJ2-3; CDR3: CASGGGFEDTQYF
V: TRBV7-2; J: TRBJ2-3; CDR3: CASSSASGRAADTQYF
V: TRBV7-8; J: TRBJ2-2; CDR3: CASSTPSVELFF
V: TRBV29-1; J: TRBJ1-1; CDR3: CSARQGVVTEAFF
V: TRBV7-8; J: TRBJ2-1; CDR3: CASSLIAGGPHEQFF
V: TRBV29-1; J: TRBJ2-7; CDR3: CSVKTGLAAAYEQYF
V: TRBV4-2; J: TRBJ2-1; CDR3: CASSQDERRVWNEQFF
V: TRBV15; J: TRBJ2-1; CDR3: CATSRRPLEYEQFF
V: TRBV5-1; J: TRBJ2-3; CDR3: CASSLDGGGSTDTQYF
V: TRBV12-3/TRBV12-4; J: TRBJ1-1; CDR3: CASNRGTASSAFF
V: TRBV7-2; J: TRBJ2-1; CDR3: CASSRTGIGDNEQFF
V: TRBV5-6; J: TRBJ1-2; CDR3: CASSSTGDYGYTF
V: TRBV28; J: TRBJ1-4; CDR3: CASNPSPVEEKLFF
V: TRBV4-3; J: TRBJ2-1; CDR3: CASSQQVFNEQFF
V: TRBV28; J: TRBJ2-7; CDR3: CASSFPGQAYEQYF
V: TRBV11-2; J: NA; CDR3: CASSLVGQNYEQYF
V: TRBV11-3; J: TRBJ2-6; CDR3: CASSFRAQPGANVLTF
V: TRBV25-1; J: TRBJ2-7; CDR3: CASSKSGTATYEQYF
V: TRBV15; J: TRBJ2-7; CDR3: CATSMHRGSGEQYF
V: TRBV7-2; J: TRBJ2-5; CDR3: CAGNGRVDLFQETQYF
V: TRBV20-1; J: TRBJ2-5; CDR3: CSARARGIRQETQYF
V: TRBV20-1; J: TRBJ2-5; CDR3: CGVGGDREETQYF
V: TRBV7-9; J: TRBJ2-7; CDR3: CASGGRETYEQYF
V: TRBV20-1; J: TRBJ2-7; CDR3: CSAAGTTIYEQYF